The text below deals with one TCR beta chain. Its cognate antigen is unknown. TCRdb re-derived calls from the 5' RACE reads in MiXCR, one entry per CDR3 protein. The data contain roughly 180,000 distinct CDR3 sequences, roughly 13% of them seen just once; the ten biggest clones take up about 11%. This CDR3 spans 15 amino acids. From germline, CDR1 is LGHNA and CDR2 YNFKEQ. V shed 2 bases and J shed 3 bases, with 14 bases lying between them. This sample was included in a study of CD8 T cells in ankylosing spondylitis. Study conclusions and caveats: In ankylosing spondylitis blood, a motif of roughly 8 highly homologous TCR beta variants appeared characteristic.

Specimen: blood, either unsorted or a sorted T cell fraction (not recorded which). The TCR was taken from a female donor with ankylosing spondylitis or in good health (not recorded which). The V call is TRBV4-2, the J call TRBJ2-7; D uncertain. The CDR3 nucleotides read TGTGCCAGCAGCCAAATTTTGGCAGCCCACTACGAGCAGTACTTC. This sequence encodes CASSQILAAHYEQYF.